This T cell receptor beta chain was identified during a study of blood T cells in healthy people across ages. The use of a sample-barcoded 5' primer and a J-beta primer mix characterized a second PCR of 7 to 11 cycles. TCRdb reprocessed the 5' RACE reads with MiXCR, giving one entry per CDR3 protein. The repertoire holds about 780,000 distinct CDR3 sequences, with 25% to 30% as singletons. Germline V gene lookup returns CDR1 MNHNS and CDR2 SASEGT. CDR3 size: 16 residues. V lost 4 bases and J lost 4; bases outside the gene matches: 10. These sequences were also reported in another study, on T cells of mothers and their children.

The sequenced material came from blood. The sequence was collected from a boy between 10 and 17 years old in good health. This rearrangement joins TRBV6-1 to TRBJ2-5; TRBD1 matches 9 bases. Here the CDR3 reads CASSVNHRGRRETQYF. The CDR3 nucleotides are TGTGCCAGCAGTGTTAATCACAGGGGGCGAAGAGAGACCCAGTACTTC.